This T cell receptor (beta chain) derives from a study of blood T cells in healthy people across ages. Donors were healthy Caucasian individuals from Russia aged roughly 6 to 90. Isolation yielded PBMCs, at least 6 million per sample, in every case. As to this clonotype: Its antigen remains unidentified.

V shed 8 bases and J shed 5 bases, with 19 bases lying between them. Germline-derived CDR1 and CDR2 are LGHDT and YNNKEL (reference sequence). This CDR3 is built from 14 residues. Regarding the study as a whole: Naive T cell percentage strongly correlated with TCR beta diversity. Roughly linearly, TCR beta diversity per million T cells fell as age increased.

Combining a sample-barcoded 5' primer with a J-beta primer mix, a second PCR ran for 7 to 11 cycles. One entry per CDR3 protein results from TCRdb running MiXCR on the 5' RACE reads. The sample lists around 1.5 million distinct CDR3 sequences; around 35% were seen once. Sample: blood. The chain employs TRBV3-1 and TRBJ2-7; D perhaps matches TRBD1 (5 bases). This TCR derives from a woman aged 25 to 39 in good health. CDR3 residues: CASGARVKDNEQYF. CDR3 nucleotides: TGTGCCAGCGGCGCCAGGGTTAAGGACAACGAGCAGTACTTC.